This passage covers 28 T cell receptor beta chains from one sample sequenced in a study of T cells in narcolepsy. Sequenced by immunoSEQ multiplex PCR; TCRdb stores in-frame clones only, minus some. The table lists roughly 17,000 clones, just under 75% of them singletons, with 11% to 15% in the top ten. The sample was CD45RA- memory CD8+ T cells from PBMCs. These receptors originate from a human donor with narcolepsy.

In regard to this clone: The same CDR3 is also encoded by other DNA sequences in this sample. The chain couples TRBV9 to TRBJ2-7, with 9 bases lining up with TRBD2. Germline V gene sequence: CDR1 SGDLS, CDR2 YYNGEE. This CDR3 region has 15 residues. The junction had 2 bases not matched to a gene; V was cut back by 1 base and J by 0 bases. CDR3 DNA: TGTGCCAGCAGCGTATTTAGCGGGAGCTCCTACGAGCAGTACTTC. Protein sequence: CASSVFSGSSYEQYF.

The genes are TRBV6-5 and TRBJ2-5, with D possibly TRBD2 on 5 matching bases. V was cut by 1 base and J by 5 bases, with 8 bases left in between. Germline loops: CDR1 MNHEY, CDR2 SVGAGI. This CDR3 is 13 amino acids long. The CDR3 DNA reads TGTGCCAGCAGTTACTTGGGCGGGGAGACCCAGTACTTC. It codes for CASSYLGGETQYF.

The chain combines TRBV15 with TRBJ2-1; TRBD2 might be the D (5 bases). The CDR3 spans 15 residues. Per the germline V gene, CDR1 is LNHNV and CDR2 is YYDKDF (reference sequence). Trimming removed 0 bases from V and 6 bases from J, with 12 bases in between. The CDR3 sequence is CATSREREYLNEQFF. The CDR3, as DNA: TGTGCCACCAGCAGAGAAAGGGAGTACCTCAATGAGCAGTTCTTC.

The chain employs TRBV5-4 and TRBJ2-7; 7 bases align to TRBD2. The V and J ends lost 4 bases and 1 base, in that order; junction bases with no gene match: 5. The germline CDR1 and CDR2 sequences are SGHNT and YYREEE (reference sequence). The CDR3 sequence is 14 residues long. CDR3: CASSLGGESYEQYF. The CDR3 DNA reads TGTGCCAGCAGCCTGGGGGGGGAGTCCTACGAGCAGTACTTC.

The CDR3 DNA is TGTGCCACCAGCCAGGGGCGGGGCACTGAAGCTTTCTTT. Translating it yields CATSQGRGTEAFF. The J gene is TRBJ1-1, the V gene TRBV15, with TRBD1 as a possible D gene (6 bases). Germline CDR1 and CDR2: LNHNV and YYDKDF (reference sequence). V lost 5 bases, J lost 4 bases, and 11 bases lay in between. The CDR3 length is 13 residues.

The chain carries TRBV7-9 and TRBJ1-1, with 7 positions matching TRBD1. V shed 1 base, J shed 4 bases, and the junction held 15 bases outside the gene matches. Germline CDR1 is SEHNR and CDR2 is FQNEAQ (reference sequence). The CDR3 runs to 18 residues. The CDR3 coding sequence is TGTGCCAGCAGCTTAGAAACAGATCAGGGGGAGGCCTTCACTGAAGCTTTCTTT. It codes for CASSLETDQGEAFTEAFF.

This clone turned up a few times. The chain carries TRBV4-1 and TRBJ2-5; 7 nucleotides align to TRBD2. Gene TRBJ2-7 matches the end of the DNA better, so the J call may be wrong. The CDR3 spans 17 residues. Germline lookup yields CDR1 MGHRA and CDR2 YSYEKL. The CDR3 DNA sequence: TGCGCCAGCAGCCAAATGTGGGGGGGGAGTTGGACCTACGAGCAGTACTTC. It yields the protein CASSQMWGGSWTYEQYF.

This clone has a handful of counts. The V gene is TRBV15, the J gene TRBJ1-1, with D maybe TRBD1 (6 bases). The CDR3 covers 13 residues. V was trimmed by 3 bases and J by 6 bases, leaving 11 bases between them. CDR1 LNHNV and CDR2 YYDKDF come from the germline V gene (reference sequence). The CDR3 loop reads CATSSTGHPEAFF. DNA of the CDR3: TGTGCCACCAGCAGCACGGGACATCCTGAAGCTTTCTTT.

The rearrangement uses TRBV7-2 and TRBJ1-5; possible D gene TRBD1, 5 bases. The V gene's germline CDR1 is SGHTA and CDR2 FQGNSA. The CDR3 covers 16 residues. Trimming pared 0 bases from V and 1 base from J, leaving 10 bases between. In nucleotides, the CDR3 is TGTGCCAGCAGCTTAGCGGGGGGGTGGAGCAATCAGCCCCAGCATTTT. Its protein is CASSLAGGWSNQPQHF. The full variable domain, in which reference TRBV7-2 and TRBJ1-5 provide the parts outside the CDR3, is GAGVSQSPSNKVTEKGKDVELRCDPISGHTALYWYRQSLGQGLEFLIYFQGNSAPDKSGLPSDRFSAERTGGSVSTLTIQRTQQEDSAVYLCASSLAGGWSNQPQHFGDGTRLSIL.

The chain has TRBV13 and TRBJ2-3; 8 bases agree with TRBD2. V shed 5 bases, J shed 2 bases, and the junction held 9 bases outside the gene matches. Germline V gives CDR1 PRHDT, CDR2 FYEKMQ (reference sequence). The CDR3 is made up of 16 amino acids. The CDR3 DNA is TGTGCCAGCAGCCCCCGTACTAGCGGACTCACAGATACGCAGTATTTT. It encodes CASSPRTSGLTDTQYF. The full variable domain, in which reference TRBV13 and TRBJ2-3 provide the parts outside the CDR3, is AAGVIQSPRHLIKEKRETATLKCYPIPRHDTVYWYQQGPGQDPQFLISFYEKMQSDKGSIPDRFSAQQFSDYHSELNMSSLELGDSALYFCASSPRTSGLTDTQYFGPGTRLTVL.

The chain employs TRBV7-8 and TRBJ2-7, with 9 bases lining up with TRBD2. The germline V gene encodes CDR1 SGHVS and CDR2 FQNEAQ. J was trimmed by 2 bases and V by 6 bases; bases with no gene match: 8. The CDR3 has 15 amino acids. The CDR3, as DNA: TGTGCCAGCAGATCTAGCGGGGCCCACACCTACGAGCAGTACTTC. Protein: CASRSSGAHTYEQYF.

The V gene is TRBV7-9, the J gene TRBJ1-1; a weak D match, TRBD1 (5 bases). Germline CDR1 is SEHNR and CDR2 is FQNEAQ (reference sequence). The CDR3 is 13 amino acids. V lost 5 bases to trimming and J lost 3 bases, with 10 bases between them. CDR3 sequence: CASSPPGHTEAFF. As DNA, the CDR3 is TGTGCCAGCAGCCCCCCGGGGCACACTGAAGCTTTCTTT.

This clone was seen once. The gene calls are TRBV7-9 and TRBJ2-7, with 8 bases matching TRBD1. V was clipped by 5 bases and J by 7 bases; unmatched bases: 13. The germline gives CDR1 SEHNR, CDR2 FQNEAQ (reference sequence). The CDR3 runs 15 residues. The CDR3 DNA sequence: TGTGCCAGCAGCACGACGGACAGGGCGGGTTGGGAGCAGTACTTC. Its protein product is CASSTTDRAGWEQYF. Filled out from reference TRBV7-9 and TRBJ2-7, the complete variable domain reads DTGVSQNPRHKITKRGQNVTFRCDPISEHNRLYWYRQTLGQGPEFLTYFQNEAQLEKSRLLSDRFSAERPKGSFSTLEIQRTEQGDSAMYLCASSTTDRAGWEQYFGPGTRLTVT.

The V and J genes are TRBV6-1 and TRBJ1-1, with TRBD1 identical over 10 bases. Looked up from germline, CDR1 is MNHNS and CDR2 is SASEGT. The length of the CDR3 is 14 residues. With V trimmed by 5 bases and J by 8 bases, 8 bases remained unmatched. The CDR3 loop reads CASSYGDRGFEAFF. For the CDR3, the DNA is TGTGCCAGCAGTTATGGGGACAGGGGATTCGAAGCTTTCTTT.

The rearrangement joins TRBV5-6 to TRBJ1-2; no clear D gene. In germline, CDR1 is SGHDT, CDR2 YYEEEE. The CDR3 spans 14 residues. V lost 4 bases, J lost 3 bases, and 13 bases lay in between. CDR3 bases: TGTGCCAGCAGCCCCCAGTGGGCCTACTATGGCTACACCTTC. Protein product: CASSPQWAYYGYTF.

The J gene is TRBJ1-5, the V gene TRBV4-1; D remains unclear. This CDR3 region has 17 residues. Trimming pared 3 bases from V and 0 bases from J, leaving 15 bases between. Germline CDR1 is MGHRA and CDR2 is YSYEKL. CDR3: CASSHRILSYSNQPQHF. The DNA of the CDR3 is TGCGCCAGCAGCCATCGAATCTTGTCTTATAGCAATCAGCCCCAGCATTTT.

This clone was observed a single time. Because the CDR3 is missing its conserved closing phenylalanine or tryptophan, this is likely a read error. V and J are TRBV2 and TRBJ1-1; possible D gene TRBD1, 5 bases. This CDR3 is 15 amino acids long. Germline lookup yields CDR1 SNHLY and CDR2 FYNNEI. Trimming shortened V by 2 bases and J by 5 bases, and 15 bases separated the two germline ends. The CDR3 DNA follows: TGTGCCAGCAGTGAACGTGGGCAGGGAGGAACTGAAGCTTTCTCT. Its translation is CASSERGQGGTEAFS.

The V call is TRBV27, the J call TRBJ1-2; the D is unclear. This CDR3 has 13 amino acids. Per the germline V gene, CDR1 is MNHEY and CDR2 is SMNVEV (reference sequence). V dropped 4 bases and J dropped 8 bases, with 14 bases sitting between them. CDR3 in amino acids: CASSSRTPSGYTF. CDR3 bases: TGTGCCAGCAGTTCAAGGACTCCCTCCGGCTACACCTTC.

This clone was recorded a few times. The chain combines TRBV7-3 with TRBJ1-5; D call uncertain. The CDR3 is 14 amino acids. The V gene's germline CDR1 is SGHTA and CDR2 FQGTGA. V was cut by 2 bases and J by 6 bases, with 11 bases left in between. The CDR3 DNA reads as TGTGCCAGCAGCTTAGCCGGGGTCCCTCAGCCCCAGCATTTT. Protein sequence: CASSLAGVPQPQHF.

Only one count was recorded for this clone. This rearrangement joins TRBV19 to TRBJ2-1; a weak D match, TRBD2 (6 bases). The V and J ends lost 4 bases and 2 bases respectively, with 21 bases between them. Looked up from germline, CDR1 is LNHDA and CDR2 is SQIVND (reference sequence). This CDR3 has 18 residues. CDR3 DNA sequence: TGTGCCAGTAGTACCCCCCTATGGGAGGTTGATACCTACAATGAGCAGTTCTTC. Its translation: CASSTPLWEVDTYNEQFF.

This clone is termed medium-sized (0.01 to 0.1%). The rearrangement joins TRBV4-1 to TRBJ2-1, with 10 bases matching TRBD1. The CDR3 extends over 16 amino acids. Germline V lookup: CDR1 MGHRA, CDR2 YSYEKL. V was pared by 3 bases and J by 3 bases, with 5 bases of the junction left unmatched. CDR3 DNA sequence: TGCGCCAGCAGCCACGAGGACAGGGGGTTCTACAATGAGCAGTTCTTC. It translates to CASSHEDRGFYNEQFF.

This clone was detected only a few times. The CDR3 is CASSAPGTPYEQYF. Written as DNA, the CDR3 is TGTGCCAGCAGCGCCCCCGGGACACCCTACGAGCAGTACTTC. The V call is TRBV5-6, the J call TRBJ2-7; TRBD1 might be the D (6 bases). With 4 bases removed from V and 2 bases from J, the gap between germline ends came to 13 bases. Looked up from germline, CDR1 is SGHDT and CDR2 is YYEEEE. This CDR3 region has 14 residues.

V and J are TRBV6-6 and TRBJ1-2; TRBD1 matches 9 bases. Germline values: CDR1 MNHNY, CDR2 SVGAGI (reference sequence). V trimming: 2 bases; J trimming: 6 bases; junction bases outside the gene matches: 4. The CDR3 has 14 amino acids. The CDR3 DNA reads as TGTGCCAGCAGTTACACACAGGGGGCGGATGGCTACACCTTC. Translated, it gives CASSYTQGADGYTF.

This sequence joins TRBV10-1 and TRBJ2-1; TRBD2 matches 7 bases. This CDR3 region has 15 residues. J lost 6 bases, V lost 3 bases, and 8 bases had no gene match. Germline lookup yields CDR1 WNHNN and CDR2 SYGVQD (reference sequence). The CDR3: CASSDPGTGGNEQFF. As DNA, the CDR3 is TGCGCCAGCAGTGACCCTGGCACGGGAGGCAATGAGCAGTTCTTC.

There are a few counts of this clone. The chain uses TRBV27 and TRBJ2-1, with TRBD2 as a possible D gene (6 bases). The V gene's germline CDR1 is MNHEY and CDR2 SMNVEV (reference sequence). The CDR3 runs to 14 residues. Trimming left V 4 bases short and J 6 bases short, with 13 bases between. CDR3 DNA: TGTGCCAGCAGTTCCCTAACTAGCTCCAATGAGCAGTTCTTC. Its protein is CASSSLTSSNEQFF.

In DNA form, the CDR3 reads TGTGCCAGCAGCTTGGGTGGGGCCAACGTCCTGACTTTC. Protein product: CASSLGGANVLTF. The genes are TRBV7-3 and TRBJ2-6; D unclear. This CDR3 comprises 13 residues. CDR1 is SGHTA and CDR2 is FQGTGA in the germline V gene. Trimming removed 3 bases at V and 3 bases at J, with 3 bases between.

V gene TRBV7-9 combines with J gene TRBJ1-1; no clear D gene. V was trimmed by 1 base and J by 8 bases, leaving 8 bases between them. Germline V gene sequence: CDR1 SEHNR, CDR2 FQNEAQ (reference sequence). The length of the CDR3 is 12 residues. Here the CDR3 reads CASSLGAAEAFF. The CDR3 DNA follows: TGTGCCAGCAGCTTAGGTGCAGCGGAAGCTTTCTTT.

V and J are TRBV7-6 and TRBJ1-4; the D is unclear. This CDR3 comprises 14 residues. Germline CDR1 is SGHVS and CDR2 is FNYEAQ. The V gene lost 4 bases and the J gene lost 7 bases, with 13 bases spanning the gap. CDR3 sequence (DNA): TGTGCCAGCAGCTCGGACGGGGAAAGTGAAAAACTGTTTTTT. Encoded protein: CASSSDGESEKLFF.